Described below is a single T cell receptor (beta chain) sequence and its context. Its antigen is not identified. The sample belongs to a study of cytomegalovirus exposure and HLA in healthy donors. 60 Vbeta and 13 Jbeta primers were used in PCR. In the original processing: Per a later analysis, the number of unique TCR beta chains was approximately 80 million, of which some 10 million were shared. Profiling relied on immunoSEQ multiplex PCR, and the TCRdb table lists in-frame clones only, not all of them. V, J and clone size were drawn from that table, and D and trimming were deduced from the DNA. The profile shows fewer than 180,000 clones, 70% to 80% of them singletons. General study points: Cytomegalovirus association was listed for around 170 TCR beta chains.

V lost 10 bases and J lost 6, with 8 bases in between. The CDR3 runs 10 residues. In germline, CDR1 is MNHNS, CDR2 SASEGT. The sequencing input was PBMCs. The TCR comes from a man aged 45 to 65 in good health and CMV-seropositive. The chain employs TRBV6-1 and TRBJ2-3, with no clear D. For the CDR3, the DNA is TGTGCCACCCCCGGGGATACGCAGTATTTT. Residues: CATPGDTQYF.